The sequence of this TCR beta chain was determined in a study of cytomegalovirus exposure and HLA in healthy donors. The PCR employed 60 Vbeta primers together with 13 Jbeta primers. Profiled with immunoSEQ multiplex PCR; TCRdb holds only in-frame clones, not every one. This specimen shows some 34,000 clones; the ten leading clones hold 4.5%. Trimming cost V 4 bases and J 4 bases, with 19 bases left between them. Germline CDR1 and CDR2: KGHSH and LQKENI. This CDR3 comprises 16 residues. The receptor was derived from a woman aged 40 to 50 in good health and CMV-seropositive. The chain has TRBV18 and TRBJ1-1; TRBD1 might be the D (5 bases). The sequenced sample consisted of PBMCs. The chain's CDR3 is CASSLTGGGRATEAFF. The CDR3 region has the DNA TGTGCCAGCTCACTCACGGGCGGGGGGAGAGCCACTGAAGCTTTCTTT.